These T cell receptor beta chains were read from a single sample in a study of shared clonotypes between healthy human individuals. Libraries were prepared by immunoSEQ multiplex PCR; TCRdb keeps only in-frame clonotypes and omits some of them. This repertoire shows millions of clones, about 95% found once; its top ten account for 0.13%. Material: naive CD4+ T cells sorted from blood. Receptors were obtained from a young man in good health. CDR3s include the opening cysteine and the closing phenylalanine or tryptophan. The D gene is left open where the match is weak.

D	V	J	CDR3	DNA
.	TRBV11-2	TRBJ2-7	CASSPVGGGDEQYF	TGTGCCAGCAGCCCTGTAGGGGGTGGCGACGAGCAGTACTTC
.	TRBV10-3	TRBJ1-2	CAISEVAYGYTF	TGTGCCATCAGTGAGGTAGCTTATGGCTACACCTTC
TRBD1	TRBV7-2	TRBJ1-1	CASSLKGTVAEAFF	TGTGCCAGCAGCTTAAAAGGGACAGTCGCTGAAGCTTTCTTT
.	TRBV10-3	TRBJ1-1	CAISEGRENTEAFF	TGTGCCATCAGTGAGGGAAGGGAGAACACTGAAGCTTTCTTT
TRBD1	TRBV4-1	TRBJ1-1	CASSHPRQGRMNTEAFF	TGCGCCAGCAGCCACCCAAGACAGGGCCGAATGAACACTGAAGCTTTCTTT
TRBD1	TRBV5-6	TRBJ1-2	CASSPPGQGYGYTF	TGTGCCAGCAGCCCCCCGGGACAGGGTTATGGCTACACCTTC
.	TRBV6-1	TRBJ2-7	CASARDPTYEQYF	TGTGCCAGCGCAAGGGATCCTACCTACGAGCAGTACTTC
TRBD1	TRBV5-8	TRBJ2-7	CASSRPGQLHEQYF	TGTGCCAGCAGCAGACCGGGACAGCTACACGAGCAGTACTTC
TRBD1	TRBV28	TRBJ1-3	CASSSPRDSRSGNTIYF	TGTGCCAGCAGTTCCCCCCGGGACAGCCGCTCTGGAAACACCATATATTTT
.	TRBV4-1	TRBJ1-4	CASSPPVLEKLFF	TGCGCCAGCAGCCCGCCGGTCCTAGAAAAACTGTTTTTT
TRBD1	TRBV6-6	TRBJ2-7	CASSARGTGSYEQYF	TGTGCCAGCAGTGCCCGAGGGACAGGGTCCTACGAGCAGTACTTC
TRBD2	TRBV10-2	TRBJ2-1	CASSALPSGTGNEQFF	TGCGCCAGCAGTGCCCTCCCTAGCGGGACTGGGAATGAGCAGTTCTTC
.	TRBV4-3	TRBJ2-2	CASSQGRGENGELFF	TGCGCCAGCAGCCAGGGACGGGGAGAGAATGGGGAGCTGTTTTTT
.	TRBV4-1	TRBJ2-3	CASSQWTDTDTQYF	TGCGCCAGCAGCCAATGGACAGACACAGATACGCAGTATTTT
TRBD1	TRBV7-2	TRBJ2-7	CASRLGQGSSYEQYF	TGTGCCAGCAGACTAGGACAGGGGAGCTCCTACGAGCAGTACTTC
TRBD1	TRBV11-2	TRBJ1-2	CASSFPGQGSGTF	TGTGCCAGCAGCTTCCCGGGACAGGGGAGCGGCACCTTC
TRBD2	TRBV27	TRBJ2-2	CASSLSAWTSGKGTGELFF	TGTGCCAGCAGTTTATCGGCCTGGACTAGCGGGAAGGGAACCGGGGAGCTGTTTTTT
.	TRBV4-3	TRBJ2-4	CASSQERLKNIQYF	TGCGCCAGCAGCCAAGAGCGACTCAAAAACATTCAGTACTTC
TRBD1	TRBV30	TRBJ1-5	CAWSGHRQGVAQPQHF	TGTGCCTGGAGTGGACACCGACAGGGGGTGGCTCAGCCCCAGCATTTT
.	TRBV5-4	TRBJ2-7	CASSILDYEQYF	TGTGCCAGCAGCATACTAGACTACGAGCAGTACTTC
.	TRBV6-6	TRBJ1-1	CASSFSSSNTEAFF	TGTGCCAGCAGTTTTTCCAGCTCGAACACTGAAGCTTTCTTT
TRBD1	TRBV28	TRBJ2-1	CASRATGGAYNEQFF	TGTGCCAGCCGGGCGACAGGGGGCGCCTACAATGAGCAGTTCTTC